This TCR beta chain was obtained from a study of T cell responses to AZD1222 COVID-19 vaccine. Note on this clone: Its target is unknown.

The V and J ends lost 4 bases and 2 bases, in that order; junction bases with no gene match: 2. The CDR3 contains 15 residues. Germline CDR1 is KGHDR and CDR2 is SFDVKD. Repertoires were generated with immunoSEQ multiplex PCR, while TCRdb's copy carries only in-frame clones and drops some. The sample shows some 150,000 clones, approximately 90% of them seen only once. Study results and limitations: Repertoires were obtained solely post-peak T cell response.

The source is an adult in good health. Specimen: peripheral blood, collected on day 0 of AZD1222 vaccination. The chain combines TRBV24-1 with TRBJ2-2; 8 bases map to TRBD1. The CDR3 loop reads CATSEGTGNTGELFF. Written as DNA, the CDR3 is TGTGCCACCAGTGAGGGGACAGGAAACACCGGGGAGCTGTTTTTT.